The 13 T cell receptor beta chains presented below share a single source sample, sequenced in a study of blood T cell repertoires in COVID-19. Clones were read by immunoSEQ multiplex PCR, and TCRdb kept only the in-frame ones, dropping some. The sample has tens of thousands of clones, roughly 83% seen once; the top ten hold roughly 10%. Sequencing used peripheral blood. The receptors were sampled from a man between 45 and 60 years old with COVID-19, enrolled during active disease.

This sequence joins TRBV4-2 and TRBJ1-2; no clear D. The CDR3 consists of 14 residues. The germline V and J ends were trimmed by 1 base and 4 bases, with 10 bases remaining between them. CDR1 is LGHNA, CDR2 YNFKEQ, per germline. The CDR3 region is CASSQGFQVYGYTF. In DNA, the CDR3 is TGTGCCAGCAGCCAAGGATTCCAGGTCTATGGCTACACCTTC.

The chain carries TRBV2 and TRBJ2-7; 7 positions agree with TRBD1. In germline, CDR1 is SNHLY, CDR2 FYNNEI. With V trimmed by 8 bases and J by 3 bases, 10 bases remained unmatched. The CDR3 has 14 residues. As DNA, the CDR3 is TGTGCCAGCGCCCTGGGACAGCCAATCTACGAGCAGTACTTC. As protein: CASALGQPIYEQYF.

V and J are TRBV7-3 and TRBJ2-1, with 14 bases that match TRBD2. The CDR3 extends over 15 amino acids. J was trimmed by 9 bases and V by 5 bases; bases with no gene match: 6. Germline V lookup: CDR1 SGHTA, CDR2 FQGTGA. CDR3 region: CASSPGTSGSTEQFF. Here the CDR3 DNA reads TGTGCCAGCAGCCCCGGGACTAGCGGGAGTACTGAGCAGTTCTTC.

The chain uses TRBV9 and TRBJ2-7, with 11 bases lining up with TRBD2. The ends lost 0 bases at V and 2 bases at J; junction bases unmatched: 4. This CDR3 spans 16 amino acids. In germline, CDR1 is SGDLS, CDR2 YYNGEE. The CDR3 here is CASSVGLAGQAYEQYF. CDR3 nucleotide sequence: TGTGCCAGCAGCGTAGGACTAGCGGGACAGGCCTACGAGCAGTACTTC.

This clone showed up just a few times. V usage is TRBV5-6 and J usage is TRBJ2-7; D is possibly TRBD1 (6 bases). The CDR3 loop spans 15 amino acids. CDR1 and CDR2 from the germline V gene are SGHDT and YYEEEE. Trimming left V 1 base short and J 4 bases short, with 15 bases between. CDR3 nucleotide sequence: TGTGCCAGCAGCTTGAGGGGGACCCGATATTACGAGCAGTACTTC. Amino acid sequence: CASSLRGTRYYEQYF.

V and J are TRBV5-1 and TRBJ2-7, with D possibly matching TRBD2 (6 bases). V lost 4 bases and J lost 4, with 18 bases in between. The CDR3 is made up of 15 amino acids. Germline V CDR1 and CDR2: SGHRS, YFSETQ. The CDR3 here is CASSPDGGGGYEQYF. The CDR3 DNA is TGCGCCAGCAGCCCGGATGGGGGAGGAGGGTACGAGCAGTACTTC. Full variable domain (rest looked up from reference TRBV5-1 and TRBJ2-7): KAGVTQTPRYLIKTRGQQVTLSCSPISGHRSVSWYQQTPGQGLQFLFEYFSETQRNKGNFPGRFSGRQFSNSRSEMNVSTLELGDSALYLCASSPDGGGGYEQYFGPGTRLTVT.

This clone was observed a few times. The genes are TRBV6-1 and TRBJ2-3; 13 nucleotides align to TRBD2. J gave up 4 bases and V 4 bases, and 5 bases lay outside the gene matches. Germline loops: CDR1 MNHNS, CDR2 SASEGT. The CDR3 extends over 16 amino acids. The CDR3 loop reads CASSGLLAGGADTQYF. CDR3 sequence (DNA): TGTGCCAGCAGTGGTTTACTAGCGGGAGGGGCAGATACGCAGTATTTT.

The rearrangement joins TRBV6-1 to TRBJ1-2; TRBD1 matches at 7 bases. The CDR3 contains 14 residues. Unmatched junction bases numbered 4, after V lost 3 bases and J lost 3 bases. CDR1 and CDR2 (germline): MNHNS, SASEGT. The CDR3 here is CASSETQGDYGYTF. CDR3 nucleotides: TGTGCCAGCAGTGAGACTCAGGGGGACTATGGCTACACCTTC.

The chain carries TRBV7-9 and TRBJ1-2, with 7 positions matching TRBD1. CDR1 is SEHNR, CDR2 FQNEAQ, per germline (reference sequence). After removal of 5 bases from V and 5 bases from J, the junction contained 11 bases not matched to a gene. This CDR3 has 15 residues. The CDR3 protein is CASSPSGTDRYGYTF. CDR3 bases: TGTGCCAGCAGCCCATCCGGGACAGACCGTTATGGCTACACCTTC.

This chain uses TRBV6-5 with TRBJ2-3; TRBD1 agrees at 7 bases. Germline V lookup: CDR1 MNHEY, CDR2 SVGAGI. The CDR3 extends over 15 amino acids. Trimming at V came to 7 bases and at J to 6 bases, leaving 13 bases not matched to a gene. The CDR3 loop reads CASNRQGSRGDTQYF. CDR3 DNA: TGTGCCAGCAACAGACAGGGTAGTAGAGGGGATACGCAGTATTTT.

This clone was seen just once. The chain employs TRBV5-1 and TRBJ2-1, with D perhaps matching TRBD1 (6 bases). Germline lookup yields CDR1 SGHRS and CDR2 YFSETQ. V lost 4 bases and J 8 bases, leaving 22 bases between the germline ends. The length of the CDR3 is 16 residues. CDR3 coding DNA: TGCGCCAGCAGCATACTGACAGGCCCGATGGGGGATGAGCAGTTCTTC. Protein: CASSILTGPMGDEQFF. The full variable domain, its missing parts supplied by reference TRBV5-1 and TRBJ2-1, is KAGVTQTPRYLIKTRGQQVTLSCSPISGHRSVSWYQQTPGQGLQFLFEYFSETQRNKGNFPGRFSGRQFSNSRSEMNVSTLELGDSALYLCASSILTGPMGDEQFFGPGTRLTVL.

The J gene is TRBJ2-5, the V gene TRBV27; 9 bases agree with TRBD1. The germline V gene encodes CDR1 MNHEY and CDR2 SMNVEV (reference sequence). V lost 6 bases and J lost 5; bases outside the gene matches: 7. There are 14 residues in the CDR3. The CDR3 DNA reads as TGTGCCAGCAGGAACAGGGGGCAGTGGGAGACCCAGTACTTC. Encoded protein: CASRNRGQWETQYF.

In regard to this clone: A junction boundary mismatches the germline segment, possibly from a read error. This chain joins TRBV19 and TRBJ1-4, with 7 positions matching TRBD1. The CDR3 is 11 amino acids. Germline V gene lookup returns CDR1 LNHDA and CDR2 SQIVND (reference sequence). The CDR3 DNA follows: TGTGCCAGTAGTTCCGGGACAGAAACAAACTTT. Amino acid sequence: CASSSGTETNF. Full variable domain (missing parts from reference TRBV19 and TRBJ1-4): DGGITQSPKYLFRKEGQNVTLSCEQNLNHDAMYWYRQDPGQGLRLIYYSQIVNDFQKGDIAEGYSVSREKKESFPLTVTSAQKNPTAFYLCASSSGTETNFGSGTQLSVL.